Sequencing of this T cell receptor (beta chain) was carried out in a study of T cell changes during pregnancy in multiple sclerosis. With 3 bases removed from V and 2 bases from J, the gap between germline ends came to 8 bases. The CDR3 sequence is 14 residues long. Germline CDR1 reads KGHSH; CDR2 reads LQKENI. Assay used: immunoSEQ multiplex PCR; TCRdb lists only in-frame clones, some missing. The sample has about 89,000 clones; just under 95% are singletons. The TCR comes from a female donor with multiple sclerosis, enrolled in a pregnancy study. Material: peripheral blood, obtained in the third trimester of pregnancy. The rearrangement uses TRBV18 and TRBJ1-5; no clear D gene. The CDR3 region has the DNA TGTGCCAGCTCACCCAGCGAGGGCAATCAGCCCCAGCATTTT. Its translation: CASSPSEGNQPQHF.